The 13 T cell receptor beta chains reported below all come from one sample, sequenced in a study of T cell responses to AZD1222 COVID-19 vaccine (dated by TCRdb to about 2021). The time point label, read with the paper, signifies: baseline before first vaccination. Libraries were constructed by the immunoSEQ multiplex PCR assay. TCRdb provides this immuneACCESS table in a form limited to in-frame rearrangements. Some clones are lacking; in checked studies, under half of them reflect an unresolved V gene, and why the rest are absent is not known. This sample is represented by 100,000 to 150,000 clones; roughly 87% of them were singletons. The top ten constitute around a tenth of the sample. The sample in question was peripheral blood, obtained on day 0 of AZD1222 vaccination. Every receptor here comes from an adult in good health.

V and J are TRBV5-6 and TRBJ1-2, with TRBD1 matching 7 bases. The V gene end was trimmed by 3 bases and the J gene end by 1 base; junction bases not matched to a gene: 3. Germline lookup yields CDR1 SGHDT and CDR2 YYEEEE. CDR3 size: 14 residues. CDR3 in DNA: TGTGCCAGCAGCTACCGGGACAGTAACTATGGCTACACCTTC. It yields the protein CASSYRDSNYGYTF.

This chain links TRBV2 with TRBJ2-5; D is unresolved. Germline V gene sequence: CDR1 SNHLY, CDR2 FYNNEI. The CDR3 spans 15 residues. Trimming took off 6 bases at V and 0 bases at J, with 14 bases between the two ends. The CDR3 reads CASRGWMDNQETQYF. The CDR3 DNA reads TGTGCCAGCAGGGGTTGGATGGATAACCAAGAGACCCAGTACTTC.

The chain uses TRBV6-1 and TRBJ1-1; perhaps TRBD1 as D (6 bases). CDR1 is MNHNS, CDR2 SASEGT, per germline. CDR3 length: 15 amino acids. The ends were cut back, 1 base at V and 7 bases at J, with 16 bases in the middle. The CDR3 sequence is CASSEVKGGDDEAFF. The CDR3 coding sequence is TGTGCCAGCAGTGAAGTAAAGGGGGGCGACGATGAAGCTTTCTTT.

The chain joins TRBV5-1 to TRBJ2-7; TRBD1 might be the D (5 bases). V was pared by 1 base and J by 5 bases, with 19 bases between. Germline loops: CDR1 SGHRS, CDR2 YFSETQ. This CDR3 is built from 16 residues. For the CDR3, the DNA is TGCGCCAGCAGCTTGAGGACATTGTCTCATCCGGACGAGCAGTACTTC. Its protein is CASSLRTLSHPDEQYF.

The V and J genes are TRBV4-1 and TRBJ1-1; possible D gene TRBD1, 6 bases. The CDR3 sequence is 14 residues long. Trimming removed 0 bases from V and 7 bases from J, with 12 bases in between. Germline CDR1 and CDR2: MGHRA and YSYEKL. In DNA form, the CDR3 reads TGCGCCAGCAGCCAAGATGTGGGGGCAGTTGAAGCTTTCTTT. Protein: CASSQDVGAVEAFF.

This chain joins TRBV30 and TRBJ2-7; TRBD1 aligns across 8 bases. The CDR3 loop spans 14 amino acids. The germline CDR1 and CDR2 sequences are GTSNPN and SVGIG (reference sequence). J gave up 2 bases and V 5 bases, and 8 bases lay outside the gene matches. CDR3 in DNA: TGTGCCTGGGGCTCAGGGGGCTCTACCTACGAGCAGTACTTC. This gives the protein CAWGSGGSTYEQYF.

This clone has just one count. The rearrangement joins TRBV2 to TRBJ1-1; D not certain. The CDR3 runs 12 residues. V was pared by 11 bases and J by 0 bases, with 10 bases between. Germline V gene lookup returns CDR1 SNHLY and CDR2 FYNNEI. In DNA, the CDR3 is TGTGCCGACAAGAGGGTGAACACTGAAGCTTTCTTT. Protein: CADKRVNTEAFF.

The rearrangement uses TRBV4-1 and TRBJ1-6; 7 bases match TRBD1. The germline gives CDR1 MGHRA, CDR2 YSYEKL. With 4 bases clipped from V and 8 bases from J, the junction kept 8 bases outside the gene matches. The CDR3 loop spans 15 amino acids. As DNA, the CDR3 is TGCGCCAGCAGCCCGTGGAGACAGGGTGATTCACCCCTCCACTTT. Its protein is CASSPWRQGDSPLHF.

The chain carries TRBV7-8 and TRBJ1-3, with D possibly matching TRBD1 (6 bases). V was pared by 5 bases and J by 0 bases, with 14 bases between. The germline V gene has CDR1 SGHVS and CDR2 FQNEAQ. This CDR3 spans 16 amino acids. CDR3 DNA: TGTGCCAGCAGCCCCTGGACAGAAGGCTCTGGAAACACCATATATTTT. As protein: CASSPWTEGSGNTIYF.

The chain is built from TRBV6-5 and TRBJ1-1; D is unclear. The CDR3 covers 11 residues. V was clipped by 8 bases and J by 5 bases, with 9 bases between them. CDR1 MNHEY and CDR2 SVGAGI come from the germline V gene. Here the CDR3 DNA reads TGTGCCAGCGGGGAGTTAACTGAAGCTTTCTTT. This encodes CASGELTEAFF.

The gene calls are TRBV6-5 and TRBJ2-5; 11 bases agree with TRBD2. V dropped 8 bases and J dropped 2; count of bases not matched to a gene: 4. Germline values: CDR1 MNHEY, CDR2 SVGAGI. CDR3 length: 14 residues. CDR3 amino acids: CASVPSGGQETQYF. The CDR3 coding sequence is TGTGCCAGCGTTCCTAGCGGGGGGCAAGAGACCCAGTACTTC.

The chain carries TRBV12-5 and TRBJ2-5, with D possibly being TRBD2 (6 bases). V lost 7 bases to trimming and J lost 7 bases, with 13 bases between them. Looked up from germline, CDR1 is LGHNT and CDR2 is FRNRAP. The CDR3 covers 12 residues. CDR3 sequence: CASAPPGGTQYF. CDR3 nucleotide sequence: TGTGCTAGTGCCCCACCCGGGGGGACCCAGTACTTC.

The J gene is TRBJ2-7, the V gene TRBV23-1; 14 bases map to TRBD2. TRBV23-1 is marked as an open reading frame, function uncertain. With 5 bases clipped from V and 5 bases from J, the junction kept 11 bases outside the gene matches. This CDR3 spans 17 amino acids. CDR3 coding DNA: TGCGCCAGCAGTGACCTCGGGACTAGCGGGAGCCCCCACGAGCAGTACTTC. This sequence encodes CASSDLGTSGSPHEQYF.